This T cell receptor (beta chain) appears in the sequencing data of a study of technical replicates of blood from four donors. Germline V lookup: CDR1 SGHRS, CDR2 YFSETQ. V was trimmed by 4 bases and J by 8 bases, leaving 21 bases between them. This CDR3 has 15 amino acids. The method was immunoSEQ multiplex PCR; TCRdb's version includes in-frame clones alone and lacks a portion of them. The table records fewer than 80,000 clones, 86% of them present only once. This sequence joins TRBV5-1 and TRBJ1-2; D is perhaps TRBD1 (6 bases). Sequencing input: PBMCs. The clonotype was recovered from a human donor in good health. Some clones in this sample may be carry-over from other donors' samples. The CDR3: CASSKETGSIKGYTF. CDR3 DNA: TGCGCCAGCAGCAAAGAGACAGGTTCCATTAAAGGCTACACCTTC.